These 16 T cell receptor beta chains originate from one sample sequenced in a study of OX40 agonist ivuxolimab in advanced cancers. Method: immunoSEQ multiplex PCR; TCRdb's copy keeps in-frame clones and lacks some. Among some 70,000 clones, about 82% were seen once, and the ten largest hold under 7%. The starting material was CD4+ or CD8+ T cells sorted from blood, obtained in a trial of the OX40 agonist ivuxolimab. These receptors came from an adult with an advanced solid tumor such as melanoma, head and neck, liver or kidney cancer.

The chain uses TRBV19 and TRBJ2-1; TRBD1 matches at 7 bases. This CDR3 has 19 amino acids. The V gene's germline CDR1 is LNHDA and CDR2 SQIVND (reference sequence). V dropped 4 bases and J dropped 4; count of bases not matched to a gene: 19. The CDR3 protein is CASSTFPPGQRSGYNEQFF. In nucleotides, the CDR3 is TGTGCCAGTAGTACATTCCCGCCGGGACAGCGGTCGGGGTACAATGAGCAGTTCTTC.

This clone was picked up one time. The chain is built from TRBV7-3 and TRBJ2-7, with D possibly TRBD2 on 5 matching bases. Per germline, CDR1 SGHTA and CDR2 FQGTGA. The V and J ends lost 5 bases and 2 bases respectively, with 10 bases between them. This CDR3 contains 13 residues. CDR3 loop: CASSLSGAYEQYF. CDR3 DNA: TGTGCCAGCAGCCTCAGCGGCGCCTACGAGCAGTACTTC.

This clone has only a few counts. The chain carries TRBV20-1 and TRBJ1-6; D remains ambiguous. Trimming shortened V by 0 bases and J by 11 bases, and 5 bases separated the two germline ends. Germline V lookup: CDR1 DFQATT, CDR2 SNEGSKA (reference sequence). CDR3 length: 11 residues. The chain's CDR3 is CSAREGAPLHF. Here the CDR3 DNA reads TGCAGTGCTAGAGAGGGTGCACCCCTCCACTTT.

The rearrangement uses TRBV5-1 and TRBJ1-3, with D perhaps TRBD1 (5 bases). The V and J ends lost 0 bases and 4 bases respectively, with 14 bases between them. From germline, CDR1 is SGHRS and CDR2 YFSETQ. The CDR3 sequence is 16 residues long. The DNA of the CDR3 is TGCGCCAGCAGCTTGGTGGGGCCAGCGAGGGGAAACACCATATATTTT. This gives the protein CASSLVGPARGNTIYF.

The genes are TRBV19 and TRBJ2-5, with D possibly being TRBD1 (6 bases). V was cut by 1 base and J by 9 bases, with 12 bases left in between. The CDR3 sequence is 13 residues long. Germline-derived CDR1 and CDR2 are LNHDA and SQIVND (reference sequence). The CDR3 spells CASSIVGARAQYF. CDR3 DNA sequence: TGTGCCAGTAGTATAGTGGGGGCGCGGGCCCAGTACTTC.

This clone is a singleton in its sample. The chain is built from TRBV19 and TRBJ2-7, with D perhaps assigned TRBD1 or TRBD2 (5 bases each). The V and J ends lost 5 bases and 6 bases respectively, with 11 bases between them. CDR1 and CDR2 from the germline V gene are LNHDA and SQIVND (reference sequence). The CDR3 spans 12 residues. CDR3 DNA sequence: TGTGCCAGTAGTGGGTTGGGACGCGAGCAGTACTTC. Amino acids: CASSGLGREQYF.

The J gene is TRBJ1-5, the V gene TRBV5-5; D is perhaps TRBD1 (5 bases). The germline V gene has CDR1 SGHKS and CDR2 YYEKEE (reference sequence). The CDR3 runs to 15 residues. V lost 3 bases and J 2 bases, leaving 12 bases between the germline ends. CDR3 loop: CASSSGSGGNQPQHF. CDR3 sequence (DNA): TGTGCCAGCAGCTCGGGATCGGGGGGCAATCAGCCCCAGCATTTT.

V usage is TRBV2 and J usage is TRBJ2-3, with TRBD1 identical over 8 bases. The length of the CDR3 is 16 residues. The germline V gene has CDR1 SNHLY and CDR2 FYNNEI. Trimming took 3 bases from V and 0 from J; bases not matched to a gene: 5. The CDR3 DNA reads TGTGCCAGCAGTGATGTCGGGACAGGTAGCACAGATACGCAGTATTTT. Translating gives CASSDVGTGSTDTQYF.

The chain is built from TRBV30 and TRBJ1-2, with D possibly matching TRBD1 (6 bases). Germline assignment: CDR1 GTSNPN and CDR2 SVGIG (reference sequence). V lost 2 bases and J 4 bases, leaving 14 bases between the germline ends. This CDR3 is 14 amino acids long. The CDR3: CAWSPGQPFYGYTF. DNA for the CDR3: TGTGCCTGGAGTCCGGGACAACCTTTCTATGGCTACACCTTC.

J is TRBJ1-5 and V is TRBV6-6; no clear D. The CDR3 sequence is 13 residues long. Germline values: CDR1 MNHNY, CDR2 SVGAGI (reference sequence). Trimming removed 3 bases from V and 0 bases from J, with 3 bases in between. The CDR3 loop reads CASSYDSNQPQHF. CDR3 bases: TGTGCCAGCAGTTATGATAGCAATCAGCCCCAGCATTTT.

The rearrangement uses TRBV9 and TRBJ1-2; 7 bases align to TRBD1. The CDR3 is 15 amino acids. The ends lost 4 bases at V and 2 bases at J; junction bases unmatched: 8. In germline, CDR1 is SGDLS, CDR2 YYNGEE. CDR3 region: CASSTEPGQNYGYTF. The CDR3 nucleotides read TGTGCCAGCAGCACGGAACCGGGACAGAACTATGGCTACACCTTC.

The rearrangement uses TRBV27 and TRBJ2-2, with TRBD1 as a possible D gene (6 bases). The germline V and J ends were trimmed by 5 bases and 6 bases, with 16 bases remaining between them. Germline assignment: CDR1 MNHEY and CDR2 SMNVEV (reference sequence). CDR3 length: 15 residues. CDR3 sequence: CASSPYGQSAGELFF. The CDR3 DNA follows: TGTGCCAGCAGTCCTTACGGACAGTCTGCCGGGGAGCTGTTTTTT.

The CDR3 is CASRQGPNTEAFF. DNA of the CDR3: TGTGCCAGCCGGCAAGGGCCGAACACTGAAGCTTTCTTT. The rearrangement links TRBV14 to TRBJ1-1; D uncertain. Trimming removed 8 bases from V and 1 base from J, with 11 bases in between. This CDR3 has 13 residues. CDR1 is SGHDN and CDR2 is FVKESK in the germline V gene.

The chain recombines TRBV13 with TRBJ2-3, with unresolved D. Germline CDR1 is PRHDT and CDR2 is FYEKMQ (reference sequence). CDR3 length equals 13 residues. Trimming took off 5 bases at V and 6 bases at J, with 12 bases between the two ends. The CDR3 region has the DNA TGTGCCAGCAGCCGTCTAGAGCTCGATACGCAGTATTTT. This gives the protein CASSRLELDTQYF.

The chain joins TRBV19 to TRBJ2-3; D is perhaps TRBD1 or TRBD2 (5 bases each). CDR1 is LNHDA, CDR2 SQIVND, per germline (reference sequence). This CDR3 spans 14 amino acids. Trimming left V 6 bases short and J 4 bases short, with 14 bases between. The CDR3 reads CASRGEIGPDTQYF. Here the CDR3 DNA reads TGTGCCAGTAGGGGGGAGATAGGGCCAGATACGCAGTATTTT.

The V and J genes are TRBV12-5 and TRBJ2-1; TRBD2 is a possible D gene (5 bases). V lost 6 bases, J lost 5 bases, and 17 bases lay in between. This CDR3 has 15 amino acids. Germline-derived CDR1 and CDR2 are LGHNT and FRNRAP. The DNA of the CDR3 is TGTGCTAGTGGCCCCCATATCGGGGTCAACAATGAGCAGTTCTTC. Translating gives CASGPHIGVNNEQFF. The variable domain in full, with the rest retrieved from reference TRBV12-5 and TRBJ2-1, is DARVTQTPRHKVTEMGQEVTMRCQPILGHNTVFWYRQTMMQGLELLAYFRNRAPLDDSGMPKDRFSAEMPDATLATLKIQPSEPRDSAVYFCASGPHIGVNNEQFFGPGTRLTVL.